The subject of this entry is one T cell receptor (beta chain). As yet, its antigen is unknown. Per the germline V gene, CDR1 is LGHDT and CDR2 is YNNKEL (reference sequence). Trimming removed 6 bases from V and 3 bases from J, with 15 bases in between. This CDR3 comprises 14 residues. Sequencing used immunoSEQ multiplex PCR; TCRdb keeps in-frame clones, though not all of them. The sample comprises about 100,000 clones, about 89% of which are singletons, and more than 3.5% rests with the top ten. This sample was included in a study of T cell responses to AZD1222 COVID-19 vaccine. Study-wide findings and caveats: Sampling that yielded the repertoires occurred only after the peak T cell response. The study identified only five to seven AZD1222 recipients as seropositive at baseline. Rises in breadth and depth of Spike-specific TCRs came after two AZD1222 doses.

This chain joins TRBV3-1 (or the pseudogene TRBV3-2) and TRBJ2-7, with D possibly TRBD2 on 5 matching bases. This sequence originates from an adult in good health. Here the sequenced sample was peripheral blood, taken on day 0 of MenACWY control vaccination. CDR3 sequence (DNA): TGTGCCAGCAGTCAGCAGGCTAGCAACTACGAGCAGTACTTC. Residues: CASSQQASNYEQYF.